The clone carrying this TCR beta chain has just one count. These data belong to a study of blood T cell repertoires in COVID-19. On the study more broadly: Italy, Spain and the United States were the sources of the convalescent and acute COVID-19 samples. PBMCs, B-cell-depleted T cells, or T cells were the source of the cDNA or gDNA that made up the material.

Assay: immunoSEQ multiplex PCR; the TCRdb copy retains only in-frame clones and omits some. Counted here are 150,000 to 190,000 clones, about 80% occurring once; the ten biggest clones make up about 7.2%. V was shortened by 7 bases and J by 3 bases, with 10 bases between the two germline ends. This CDR3 is built from 13 residues. Germline CDR1 is LNHDA and CDR2 is SQIVND (reference sequence). Clinical history as reported by participants underpinned cohort assignment. The chain combines TRBV19 with TRBJ1-3; the D gene is possibly TRBD1 (6 bases). Source material: PBMCs or T cells enriched from blood (not recorded which). The origin of this receptor is a man between 45 and 60 years old who had recovered from COVID-19. The chain's CDR3 is CASTGDIGNTIYF. The CDR3 DNA sequence: TGTGCCAGTACCGGGGACATTGGAAACACCATATATTTT.